A single TCR beta chain is shown here with its context. Its antigen remains unidentified. CDR1 and CDR2 (germline): MNHEY, SVGAGI. V lost 5 bases and J lost 5; bases outside the gene matches: 8. This CDR3 is 15 amino acids long. The data were obtained in a study of cytomegalovirus exposure and HLA in healthy donors. Study-level findings and limits: In a later analysis, at a false discovery rate of 0.05, 16,951 TCR beta sequences matched HLA alleles. Across donors, most TCRs were seen rarely, yet some public ones were widespread. Cytomegalovirus association was assigned to over 150 TCR beta chains. The study had only CMV serostatus as immune exposure information.

The PCR used 60 Vbeta and 13 Jbeta primers. Libraries were prepared by immunoSEQ multiplex PCR; TCRdb keeps only in-frame clonotypes and omits some of them. The repertoire includes 140,000 to 150,000 clones, roughly 79% of them detected once, and about 6.7% sits in the top ten. This chain joins TRBV6-5 and TRBJ2-5; 10 bases match TRBD1. The material sequenced was PBMCs. This receptor was identified in a woman aged 35 to 49 in good health and CMV-seropositive. In DNA form, the CDR3 reads TGTGCCAGCAGTCACTGGGACAGGGGAGGTGAGACCCAGTACTTC. Protein product: CASSHWDRGGETQYF.